This is a list of T cell receptor beta chains from one sample in a study of blood T cell repertoires in COVID-19. Assay used: immunoSEQ multiplex PCR; TCRdb lists only in-frame clones, some missing. This sample yields hundreds of thousands of clones, of which 82% are seen a single time; approximately 1.9% belongs to the top ten. Material: peripheral blood. These receptors originate from a woman of 80 years or more with acute or convalescent COVID-19. Both conserved end residues are part of each CDR3. D genes are given only for firm matches. The listing skips clone size in some rows; elsewhere it reads once, few, many or a size class.

D gene: TRBD2
V gene: TRBV7-2
J gene: TRBJ2-5
clone size: .
CDR3 protein: CASSLSGRLAGVQETQYF
CDR3 DNA: TGTGCCAGCAGCTTAAGTGGAAGGCTAGCGGGGGTCCAAGAGACCCAGTACTTC

D gene: TRBD1
V gene: TRBV18
J gene: TRBJ2-7
clone size: few
CDR3 protein: CASSPGQGQIYEQYF
CDR3 DNA: TGTGCCAGCTCACCCGGACAGGGGCAGATCTACGAGCAGTACTTC

D gene: TRBD1
V gene: TRBV19
J gene: TRBJ2-1
clone size: .
CDR3 protein: CASSTGFGNEQFF
CDR3 DNA: TGTGCCAGTTCGACAGGGTTTGGAAATGAGCAGTTCTTC

D gene: .
V gene: TRBV7-9
J gene: TRBJ2-1
clone size: .
CDR3 protein: CASSLEGNEQFF
CDR3 DNA: TGTGCCAGCAGCTTGGAGGGGAATGAGCAGTTCTTC

D gene: .
V gene: TRBV3-1/TRBV3-2
J gene: TRBJ2-5
clone size: .
CDR3 protein: CASSQTLQETQYF
CDR3 DNA: TGTGCCAGCAGCCAAACATTACAAGAGACCCAGTACTTC

D gene: .
V gene: TRBV6-2/TRBV6-3
J gene: TRBJ1-5
clone size: .
CDR3 protein: CASSWGGGADQPQHF
CDR3 DNA: TGTGCCAGCAGTTGGGGTGGGGGCGCAGATCAGCCCCAGCATTTT

D gene: TRBD2
V gene: TRBV14
J gene: TRBJ2-2
clone size: .
CDR3 protein: CASSPRLAGNTGELFF
CDR3 DNA: TGTGCCAGCAGCCCTCGACTAGCGGGGAACACCGGGGAGCTGTTTTTT

D gene: TRBD2
V gene: TRBV7-6
J gene: TRBJ2-1
clone size: .
CDR3 protein: CASSPGGYNEQFF
CDR3 DNA: TGTGCCAGCAGCCCGGGGGGATACAATGAGCAGTTCTTC

D gene: .
V gene: TRBV7-9
J gene: TRBJ2-7
clone size: .
CDR3 protein: CASSHHRARDVYEQYF
CDR3 DNA: TGTGCCAGCAGCCACCACAGGGCCCGGGACGTCTACGAGCAGTACTTC

D gene: .
V gene: TRBV21-1
J gene: TRBJ2-3
clone size: .
CDR3 protein: CASSKNSGRFPDTQYF
CDR3 DNA: TGTGCCAGCAGCAAAAATAGCGGGAGGTTTCCAGATACGCAGTATTTT

D gene: .
V gene: TRBV18
J gene: TRBJ2-7
clone size: .
CDR3 protein: CASSPGGRDSFSYEQYF
CDR3 DNA: TGTGCCAGCTCACCAGGGGGGCGGGACAGCTTCTCCTACGAGCAGTACTTC

D gene: TRBD2
V gene: TRBV6-5
J gene: TRBJ2-3
clone size: .
CDR3 protein: CASSYGGRVPDTQYF
CDR3 DNA: TGTGCCAGCAGTTACGGCGGGAGGGTACCAGATACGCAGTATTTT

D gene: .
V gene: TRBV7-8
J gene: TRBJ1-5
clone size: .
CDR3 protein: CASSLVGGNQPQHF
CDR3 DNA: TGTGCCAGCAGCTTAGTGGGGGGAAATCAGCCCCAGCATTTT

D gene: TRBD2
V gene: TRBV2
J gene: TRBJ2-1
clone size: once
CDR3 protein: CASSEGLAEQFF
CDR3 DNA: TGTGCCAGCAGTGAGGGACTAGCGGAGCAGTTCTTC

D gene: TRBD1
V gene: TRBV25-1
J gene: TRBJ2-2
clone size: .
CDR3 protein: CASSRDRNTGELFF
CDR3 DNA: TGTGCCAGCAGTAGGGACAGAAACACCGGGGAGCTGTTTTTT

D gene: .
V gene: TRBV30
J gene: TRBJ2-1
clone size: .
CDR3 protein: CAWSGVGRNEQFF
CDR3 DNA: TGTGCCTGGAGTGGGGTCGGCAGGAATGAGCAGTTCTTC

D gene: .
V gene: TRBV4-2
J gene: TRBJ2-5
clone size: .
CDR3 protein: CASSQGVGAGETQYF
CDR3 DNA: TGTGCCAGCAGCCAAGGGGTAGGGGCCGGAGAGACCCAGTACTTC

D gene: TRBD1
V gene: TRBV18
J gene: TRBJ1-5
clone size: once
CDR3 protein: CASSLTGTGGGQPQHF
CDR3 DNA: TGTGCCAGCTCACTTACCGGGACAGGGGGAGGTCAGCCCCAGCATTTT

D gene: .
V gene: TRBV5-4
J gene: TRBJ2-2
clone size: .
CDR3 protein: CASSLGPREELFF
CDR3 DNA: TGTGCCAGCAGTTTGGGACCACGGGAAGAGCTGTTTTTT

D gene: .
V gene: TRBV5-1
J gene: TRBJ1-2
clone size: .
CDR3 protein: CASSSGTTTPSGTGYTF
CDR3 DNA: TGCGCCAGCAGTTCAGGGACTACCACACCCTCCGGGACTGGCTACACCTTC

D gene: TRBD1
V gene: TRBV28
J gene: TRBJ1-3
clone size: .
CDR3 protein: CASRTGTGGAALHTIYF
CDR3 DNA: TGTGCCAGCAGAACCGGGACAGGGGGCGCAGCCCTTCACACCATATATTTT

D gene: .
V gene: TRBV13
J gene: TRBJ1-5
clone size: .
CDR3 protein: CASSLGGAPNQPQHF
CDR3 DNA: TGTGCCAGCAGCTTAGGGGGGGCCCCCAATCAGCCCCAGCATTTT

D gene: TRBD2
V gene: TRBV4-2
J gene: TRBJ2-1
clone size: few
CDR3 protein: CASSHPTGTSSYNEQFF
CDR3 DNA: TGTGCCAGCAGCCATCCTACCGGGACTAGCTCCTACAATGAGCAGTTCTTC

D gene: TRBD2
V gene: TRBV10-2
J gene: TRBJ2-1
clone size: few
CDR3 protein: CASSDAGLAGGDNEQFF
CDR3 DNA: TGCGCCAGCAGTGACGCTGGACTAGCGGGAGGGGACAATGAGCAGTTCTTC

D gene: TRBD1
V gene: TRBV5-5
J gene: TRBJ2-1
clone size: .
CDR3 protein: CASSVYSGTGFYNEQFF
CDR3 DNA: TGTGCCAGCAGCGTTTACTCCGGGACAGGGTTTTACAATGAGCAGTTCTTC

D gene: .
V gene: TRBV21-1
J gene: TRBJ2-7
clone size: .
CDR3 protein: CASSKVRSGTPSEQYF
CDR3 DNA: TGTGCCAGCAGCAAAGTTCGTTCCGGGACTCCATCCGAGCAGTACTTC

D gene: .
V gene: TRBV7-9
J gene: TRBJ2-3
clone size: .
CDR3 protein: CASSLRAGTSTDTQYF
CDR3 DNA: TGTGCCAGCAGCTTAAGGGCAGGGACTAGCACAGATACGCAGTATTTT

D gene: .
V gene: TRBV21-1
J gene: TRBJ2-2
clone size: few
CDR3 protein: CASYRLAGLNTGELFF
CDR3 DNA: TGTGCCAGTTACAGACTAGCGGGGCTTAACACCGGGGAGCTGTTTTTT

D gene: TRBD1
V gene: TRBV28
J gene: TRBJ2-7
clone size: .
CDR3 protein: CASSRITGTGGSLEYF
CDR3 DNA: TGTGCCAGCAGTAGAATTACCGGGACAGGGGGCAGTTTGGAGTACTTC